The clone carrying this T cell receptor (beta chain) was recorded many times. The data are from a study of molecular identifiers for immune sequencing clone quantification. Study details: Split five ways in replicates, RNA from roughly 20,000 or 100,000 naive CD8 cells had four portions sequenced.

Trimming at V came to 5 bases and at J to 7 bases, leaving 12 bases not matched to a gene. In germline, CDR1 is MNHNY, CDR2 SVGAGI (reference sequence). The CDR3 is 15 amino acids. Each CDR3 protein is one row after TCRdb ran MiXCR on the PCR reads. The repertoire holds hundreds of thousands of distinct CDR3 sequences, with over 25% as singletons. V is TRBV6-6 and J is TRBJ2-7; 9 bases agree with TRBD2. The TCR comes from a human donor in good health. Some libraries in this study had Jurkat cell RNA spiked in. The sample consisted of naive CD8+ T cells from blood, with Jurkat cell RNA spiked in. Subset here: FACS-sorted CD8+CD4-CCR7+CD45RA+ naive T cells. The CDR3 DNA reads as TGTGCCAGCAGTCACCCTCCGCGGGAGGGCCAGGAGCAGTACTTC. Its translation is CASSHPPREGQEQYF.